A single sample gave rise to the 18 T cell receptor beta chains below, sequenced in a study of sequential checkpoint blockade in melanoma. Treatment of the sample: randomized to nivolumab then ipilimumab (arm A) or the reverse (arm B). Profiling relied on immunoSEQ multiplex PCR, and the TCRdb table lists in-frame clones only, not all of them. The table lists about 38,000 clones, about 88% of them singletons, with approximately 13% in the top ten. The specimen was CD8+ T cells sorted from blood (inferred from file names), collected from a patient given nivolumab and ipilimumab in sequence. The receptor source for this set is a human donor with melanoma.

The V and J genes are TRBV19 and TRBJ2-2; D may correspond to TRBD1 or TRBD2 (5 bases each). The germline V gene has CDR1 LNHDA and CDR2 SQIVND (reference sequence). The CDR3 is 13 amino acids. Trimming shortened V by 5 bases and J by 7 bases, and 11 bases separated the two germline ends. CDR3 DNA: TGTGCCAGTAGTCTAGCAGGGTACGGGGAGCTGTTTTTT. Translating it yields CASSLAGYGELFF.

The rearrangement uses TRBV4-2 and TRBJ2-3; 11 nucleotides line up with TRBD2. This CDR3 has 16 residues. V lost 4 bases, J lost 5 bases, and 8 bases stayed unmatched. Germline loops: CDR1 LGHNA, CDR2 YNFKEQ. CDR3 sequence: CASSPRTSGPVDTQYF. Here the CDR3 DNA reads TGTGCCAGCAGCCCTCGGACTAGCGGGCCAGTAGATACGCAGTATTTT.

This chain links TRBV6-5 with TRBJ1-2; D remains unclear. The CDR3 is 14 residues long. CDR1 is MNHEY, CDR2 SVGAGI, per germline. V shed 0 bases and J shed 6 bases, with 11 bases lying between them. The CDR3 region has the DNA TGTGCCAGCAGTTACTCGTTGACAAGGAATGGCTACACCTTC. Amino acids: CASSYSLTRNGYTF.

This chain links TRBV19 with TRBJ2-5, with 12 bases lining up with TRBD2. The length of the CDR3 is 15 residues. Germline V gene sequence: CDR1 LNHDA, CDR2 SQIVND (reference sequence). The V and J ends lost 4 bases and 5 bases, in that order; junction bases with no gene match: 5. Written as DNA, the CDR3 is TGTGCCAGTAGTACACGACTAGCGGGAGCTGAGACCCAGTACTTC. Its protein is CASSTRLAGAETQYF.

Here the CDR3 reads CASSLGQGGSYEQYF. The CDR3 DNA follows: TGTGCCAGCAGCTTGGGGCAGGGAGGCTCCTACGAGCAGTACTTC. This chain joins TRBV6-5 and TRBJ2-7; D possibly corresponds to TRBD2 (6 bases). The CDR3 is 15 amino acids. V was pared by 6 bases and J by 0 bases, with 15 bases between. Germline assignment: CDR1 MNHEY and CDR2 SVGAGI.

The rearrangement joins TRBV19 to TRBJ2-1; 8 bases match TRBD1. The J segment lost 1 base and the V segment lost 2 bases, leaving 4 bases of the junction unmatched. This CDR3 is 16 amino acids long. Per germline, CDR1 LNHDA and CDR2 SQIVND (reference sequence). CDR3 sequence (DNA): TGTGCCAGTAGTATACAGGGGGCAGGGTCCTACAATGAGCAGTTCTTC. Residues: CASSIQGAGSYNEQFF.

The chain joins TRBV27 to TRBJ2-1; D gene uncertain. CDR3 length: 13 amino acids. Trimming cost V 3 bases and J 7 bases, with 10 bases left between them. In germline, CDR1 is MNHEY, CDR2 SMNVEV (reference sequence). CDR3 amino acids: CASSFTAQNEQFF. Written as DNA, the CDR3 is TGTGCCAGCAGTTTCACGGCACAGAATGAGCAGTTCTTC.

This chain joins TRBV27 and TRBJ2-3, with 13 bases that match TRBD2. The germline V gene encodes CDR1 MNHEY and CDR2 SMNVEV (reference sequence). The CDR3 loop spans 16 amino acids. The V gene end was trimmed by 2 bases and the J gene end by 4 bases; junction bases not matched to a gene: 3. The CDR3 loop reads CASSLGLAGVADTQYF. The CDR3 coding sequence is TGTGCCAGCAGTTTAGGACTAGCGGGAGTGGCAGATACGCAGTATTTT.

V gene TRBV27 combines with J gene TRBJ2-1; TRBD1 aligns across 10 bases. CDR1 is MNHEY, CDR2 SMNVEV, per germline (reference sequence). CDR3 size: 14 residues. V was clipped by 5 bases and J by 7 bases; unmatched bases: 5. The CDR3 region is CASSPGTGVNEQFF. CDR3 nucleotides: TGTGCCAGCAGTCCTGGGACAGGGGTAAATGAGCAGTTCTTC.

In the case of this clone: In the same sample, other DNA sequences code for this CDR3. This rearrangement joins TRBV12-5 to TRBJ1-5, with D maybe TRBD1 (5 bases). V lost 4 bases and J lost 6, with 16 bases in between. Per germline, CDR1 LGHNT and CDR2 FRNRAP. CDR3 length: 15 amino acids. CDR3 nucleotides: TGTGCTAGTGGTTCCTCCACGGGGGGAGGTCAGCCCCAGCATTTT. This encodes CASGSSTGGGQPQHF.

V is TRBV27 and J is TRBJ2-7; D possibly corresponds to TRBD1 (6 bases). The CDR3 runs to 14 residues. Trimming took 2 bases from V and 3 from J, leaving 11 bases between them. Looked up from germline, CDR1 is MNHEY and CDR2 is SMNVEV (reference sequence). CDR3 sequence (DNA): TGTGCCAGCAGTTTAGGGACATCTGTCTACGAGCAGTACTTC. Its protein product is CASSLGTSVYEQYF.

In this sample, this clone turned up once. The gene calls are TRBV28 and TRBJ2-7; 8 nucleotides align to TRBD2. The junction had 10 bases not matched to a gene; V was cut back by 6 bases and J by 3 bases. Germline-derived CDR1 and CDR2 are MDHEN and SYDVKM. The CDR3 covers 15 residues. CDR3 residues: CASRVVLSGDYEQYF. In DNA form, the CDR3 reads TGTGCCAGCAGGGTGGTCCTTAGCGGGGACTACGAGCAGTACTTC. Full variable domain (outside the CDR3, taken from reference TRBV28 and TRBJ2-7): DVKVTQSSRYLVKRTGEKVFLECVQDMDHENMFWYRQDPGLGLRLIYFSYDVKMKEKGDIPEGYSVSREKKERFSLILESASTNQTSMYLCASRVVLSGDYEQYFGPGTRLTVT.

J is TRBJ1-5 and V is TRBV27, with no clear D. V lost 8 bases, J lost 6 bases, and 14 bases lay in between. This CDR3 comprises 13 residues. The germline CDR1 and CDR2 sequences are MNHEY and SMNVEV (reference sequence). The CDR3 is CASGTRTGQPQHF. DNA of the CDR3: TGTGCCAGCGGTACCCGCACCGGTCAGCCCCAGCATTTT.

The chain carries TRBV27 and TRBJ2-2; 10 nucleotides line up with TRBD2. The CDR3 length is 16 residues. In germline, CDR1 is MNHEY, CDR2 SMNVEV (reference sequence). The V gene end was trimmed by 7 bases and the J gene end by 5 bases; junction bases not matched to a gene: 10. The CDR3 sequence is CASTGLAGVGTGELFF. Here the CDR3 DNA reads TGTGCCAGCACCGGCCTAGCGGGAGTGGGTACCGGGGAGCTGTTTTTT.

The CDR3 region has the DNA TGTGCCAGCAGCGCCGGGAGTTATGGCTACACCTTC. Its protein is CASSAGSYGYTF. V is TRBV9 and J is TRBJ1-2; D is uncertain. The CDR3 is 12 amino acids. From germline, CDR1 is SGDLS and CDR2 YYNGEE. The germline V and J ends were trimmed by 3 bases and 5 bases, with 8 bases remaining between them.

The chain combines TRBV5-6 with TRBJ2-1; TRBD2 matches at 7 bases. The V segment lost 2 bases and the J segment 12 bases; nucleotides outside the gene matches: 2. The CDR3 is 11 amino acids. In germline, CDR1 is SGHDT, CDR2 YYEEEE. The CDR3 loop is CASSFGEGQFF. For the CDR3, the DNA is TGTGCCAGCAGCTTCGGGGAGGGGCAGTTCTTC.

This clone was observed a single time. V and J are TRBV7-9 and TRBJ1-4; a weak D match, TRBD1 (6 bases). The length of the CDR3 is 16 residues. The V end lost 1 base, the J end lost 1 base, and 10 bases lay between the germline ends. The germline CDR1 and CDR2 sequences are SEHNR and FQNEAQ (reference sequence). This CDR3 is CASSLGTGLTNEKLFF. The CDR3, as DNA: TGTGCCAGCAGCTTAGGCACAGGGTTAACTAATGAAAAACTGTTTTTT. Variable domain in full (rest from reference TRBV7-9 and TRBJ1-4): DTGVSQNPRHKITKRGQNVTFRCDPISEHNRLYWYRQTLGQGPEFLTYFQNEAQLEKSRLLSDRFSAERPKGSFSTLEIQRTEQGDSAMYLCASSLGTGLTNEKLFFGSGTQLSVL.

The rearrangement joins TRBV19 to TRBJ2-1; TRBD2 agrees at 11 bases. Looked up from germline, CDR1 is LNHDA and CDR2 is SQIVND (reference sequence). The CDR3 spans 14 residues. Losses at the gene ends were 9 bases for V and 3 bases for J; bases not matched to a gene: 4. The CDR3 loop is CASQLAGGYNEQFF. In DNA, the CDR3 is TGTGCCAGCCAGCTAGCGGGAGGCTACAATGAGCAGTTCTTC.